Below are 9 T cell receptor beta chains sequenced from a single sample in a study of shared clonotypes between healthy human individuals. Cells designated naive CD8 were CD45RO-negative and were positively selected for CCR7, with terminally differentiated effector memory CD45RA+ cells excluded. The assay was immunoSEQ multiplex PCR, and TCRdb's table has in-frame clones only and misses some. The sample gives around 1.9 million clones, around 95% of which show up once; approximately 1.7% is in the top ten. Sequenced: naive CD8+ T cells from PBMCs. Receptors originate from a man between 18 and 35 years old in good health. Some clones in this sample may be carry-over from other donors' samples.

The chain carries TRBV27 and TRBJ1-5; D gene ambiguous. Trimming removed 1 base at V and 7 bases at J, with 8 bases between. The CDR3 totals 13 residues. Per germline, CDR1 MNHEY and CDR2 SMNVEV (reference sequence). The CDR3 region is CASSLFALQPQHF. The CDR3 region has the DNA TGTGCCAGCAGTTTATTTGCTCTACAGCCCCAGCATTTT.

The chain carries TRBV27 and TRBJ2-7, with 12 positions matching TRBD1. The V gene end was trimmed by 6 bases and the J gene end by 8 bases; junction bases not matched to a gene: 8. CDR1 is MNHEY, CDR2 SMNVEV, per germline (reference sequence). This CDR3 comprises 14 residues. CDR3 amino acids: CASSVGTGGVQQYF. DNA for the CDR3: TGTGCCAGCAGCGTCGGGACAGGGGGCGTGCAGCAGTACTTC.

The rearrangement joins TRBV10-1 to TRBJ2-1, with 7 bases matching TRBD2. Germline V gene data show CDR1 as WNHNN and CDR2 as SYGVQD (reference sequence). V lost 5 bases, J lost 1 base, and 5 bases stayed unmatched. CDR3 length equals 15 residues. The CDR3 bases are TGCGCCAGCAGTAACGGGAGGCCTTCCTACAATGAGCAGTTCTTC. Amino acids: CASSNGRPSYNEQFF.

CDR3 region: CSVSGLAGVFTDTQYF. In DNA form, the CDR3 reads TGCAGCGTTTCTGGACTAGCGGGAGTTTTTACAGATACGCAGTATTTT. The rearrangement links TRBV29-1 to TRBJ2-3; 13 bases match TRBD2. The germline V gene encodes CDR1 SQVTM and CDR2 ANQGSEA. Trimming removed 5 bases from V and 3 bases from J; junction bases left unmatched: 8. CDR3 length: 16 residues.

V usage is TRBV19 and J usage is TRBJ2-5; either TRBD1 or TRBD2 may fit D (5 bases each). CDR1 is LNHDA, CDR2 SQIVND, per germline (reference sequence). V was trimmed by 6 bases and J by 5 bases, leaving 19 bases between them. The CDR3 spans 15 residues. In nucleotides, the CDR3 is TGTGCCAGTAGCCAACTCCGGGACGCTTGGGAGACCCAGTACTTC. Translated: CASSQLRDAWETQYF. Filled out from reference TRBV19 and TRBJ2-5, the complete variable domain reads DGGITQSPKYLFRKEGQNVTLSCEQNLNHDAMYWYRQDPGQGLRLIYYSQIVNDFQKGDIAEGYSVSREKKESFPLTVTSAQKNPTAFYLCASSQLRDAWETQYFGPGTRLLVL.

This chain uses TRBV18 with TRBJ2-2; 10 bases agree with TRBD1. J lost 2 bases, V lost 6 bases, and 6 bases had no gene match. Germline lookup yields CDR1 KGHSH and CDR2 LQKENI. This CDR3 is 16 amino acids long. Here the CDR3 reads CASSPTGGLNTGELFF. The CDR3 nucleotides are TGTGCCAGCTCGCCGACAGGGGGCTTAAACACCGGGGAGCTGTTTTTT.

V and J are TRBV4-1 and TRBJ2-7; D is uncertain. The CDR3 covers 15 residues. Deletions cut 2 bases from V and 2 bases from J, with 13 bases between. CDR1 and CDR2 (germline): MGHRA, YSYEKL. For the CDR3, the DNA is TGCGCCAGCAGCCAACGAATTGCTGGGGCCTACGAGCAGTACTTC. The encoded protein is CASSQRIAGAYEQYF.

For this clone: This sample includes further DNA sequences coding for the same CDR3. The chain employs TRBV27 and TRBJ2-7; D remains unclear. Germline CDR1 MNHEY, CDR2 SMNVEV (reference sequence). This CDR3 is 14 amino acids long. Trimming left V 0 bases short and J 0 bases short, with 6 bases between. CDR3 in amino acids: CASSLSGPSYEQYF. CDR3 sequence (DNA): TGTGCCAGCAGTTTATCGGGTCCCTCCTACGAGCAGTACTTC.

The chain links TRBV4-1 to TRBJ2-5, with a possible D match to TRBD2 (5 bases). The CDR3 has 16 amino acids. CDR1 MGHRA and CDR2 YSYEKL come from the germline V gene. Trimming removed 0 bases from V and 0 bases from J, with 11 bases in between. CDR3 nucleotides: TGCGCCAGCAGCCAAGAGGGAGAGGCAGACCAAGAGACCCAGTACTTC. Translated, it gives CASSQEGEADQETQYF.